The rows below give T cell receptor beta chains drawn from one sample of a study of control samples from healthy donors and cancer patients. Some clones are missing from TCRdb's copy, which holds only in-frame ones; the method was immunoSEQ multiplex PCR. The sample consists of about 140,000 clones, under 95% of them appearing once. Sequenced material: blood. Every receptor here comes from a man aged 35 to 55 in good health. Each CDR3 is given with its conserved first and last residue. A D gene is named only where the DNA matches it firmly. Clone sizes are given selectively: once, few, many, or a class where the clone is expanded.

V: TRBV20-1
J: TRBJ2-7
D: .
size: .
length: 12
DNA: TGCAGTGCTAGTGTGGCCCCCTACGAGCAGTACTTC
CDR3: CSASVAPYEQYF

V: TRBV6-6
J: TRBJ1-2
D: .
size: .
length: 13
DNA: TGTGCCAGCAGTCCGGGACGTAACTATGGCTACACCTTC
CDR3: CASSPGRNYGYTF

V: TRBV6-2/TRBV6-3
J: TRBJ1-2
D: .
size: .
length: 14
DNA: TGTGCCAGCAGTTACAGTCGGGTTTCGGATGGCTACACCTTC
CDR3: CASSYSRVSDGYTF

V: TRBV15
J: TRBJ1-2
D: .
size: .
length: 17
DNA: TGTGCCACCAGCACCCTTAAAGGACAGTCAGCTAACTATGGCTACACCTTC
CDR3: CATSTLKGQSANYGYTF

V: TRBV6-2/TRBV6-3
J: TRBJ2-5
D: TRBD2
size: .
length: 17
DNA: TGTGCCAGCAGTTACTCGGGTCCTTGGGGGGGCCAAGAGACCCAGTACTTC
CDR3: CASSYSGPWGGQETQYF

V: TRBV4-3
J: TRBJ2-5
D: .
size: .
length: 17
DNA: TGCGCCAGCAGCCAAGATGGAACGGGGGGCTCCGAAGAGACCCAGTACTTC
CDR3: CASSQDGTGGSEETQYF

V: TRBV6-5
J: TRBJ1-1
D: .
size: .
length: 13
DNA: TGTGCCAGCAGTTACACCAAGAACACTGAAGCTTTCTTT
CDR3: CASSYTKNTEAFF

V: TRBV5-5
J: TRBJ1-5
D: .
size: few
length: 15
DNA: TGTGCCAGCAGCTTGGGGGCACTTAGCAATCAGCCCCAGCATTTT
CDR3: CASSLGALSNQPQHF

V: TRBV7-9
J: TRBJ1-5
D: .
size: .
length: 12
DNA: TGTGCCAGCAGCTTCGACAACCAGCCCCAGCATTTT
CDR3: CASSFDNQPQHF

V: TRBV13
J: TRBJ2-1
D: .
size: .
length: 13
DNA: TGTGCCAGCGGAAAGTGGGCTAACAATGAGCAGTTCTTC
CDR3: CASGKWANNEQFF

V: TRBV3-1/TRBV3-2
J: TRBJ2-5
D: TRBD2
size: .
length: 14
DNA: TGTGCCAGCAGCCTTGATAGCGGGGGGGGGACCCAGTACTTC
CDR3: CASSLDSGGGTQYF

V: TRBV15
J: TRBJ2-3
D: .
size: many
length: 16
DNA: TGTGCCACCAGCAGAGATGGGACCGACCCGGCAGATACGCAGTATTTT
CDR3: CATSRDGTDPADTQYF

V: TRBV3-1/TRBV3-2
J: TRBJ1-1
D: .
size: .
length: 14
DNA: TGTGCCAGCACCCCCGATTGGGGCGCATCTGAAGCTTTCTTT
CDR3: CASTPDWGASEAFF

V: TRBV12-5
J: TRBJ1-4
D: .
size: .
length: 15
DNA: TGTGCTAGTGGCCCGGGAGACAGGAGTAATGAAAAACTGTTTTTT
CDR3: CASGPGDRSNEKLFF

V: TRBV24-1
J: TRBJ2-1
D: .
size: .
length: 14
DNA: TGTGCCACCAGTGACCCAGGATCTGCCCATGAGCAGTTCTTC
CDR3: CATSDPGSAHEQFF

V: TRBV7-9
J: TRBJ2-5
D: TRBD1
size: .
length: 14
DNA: TGTGCCAGCAGCGCGACAGGGAACCAAGAGACCCAGTACTTC
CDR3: CASSATGNQETQYF

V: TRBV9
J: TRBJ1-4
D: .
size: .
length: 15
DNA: TGTGCCAGCAGCGTAGAAGGACAGAGGAATGAAAAACTGTTTTTT
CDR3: CASSVEGQRNEKLFF

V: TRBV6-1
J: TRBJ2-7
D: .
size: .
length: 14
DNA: TGTGCCAGCAGTTATTCAGCTCCCTCCTACGAGCAGTACTTC
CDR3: CASSYSAPSYEQYF

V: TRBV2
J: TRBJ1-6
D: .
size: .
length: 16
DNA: TGTGCCAGCAGTGAAGCACCCCAAGTTCGGTATTCACCCCTCCACTTT
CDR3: CASSEAPQVRYSPLHF

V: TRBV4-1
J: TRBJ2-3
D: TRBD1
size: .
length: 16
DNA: TGCGCCAGCAGCCTAAGTGGACAGGGAGTTGTAGATACGCAGTATTTT
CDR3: CASSLSGQGVVDTQYF

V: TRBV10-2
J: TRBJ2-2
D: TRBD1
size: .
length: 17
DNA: TGCGCCAGCATGCCCAGAACGGACAGGGCGAACACCGGGGAGCTGTTTTTT
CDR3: CASMPRTDRANTGELFF

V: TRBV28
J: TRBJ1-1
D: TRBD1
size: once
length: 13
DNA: TGTGCCAGCAGTTCCGGACAGGACACTGAAGCTTTCTTT
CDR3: CASSSGQDTEAFF

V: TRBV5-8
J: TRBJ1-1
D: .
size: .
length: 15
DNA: TGTGCCAGCAGCCGAATCAGGCCGAGGGACACTGAAGCTTTCTTT
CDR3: CASSRIRPRDTEAFF

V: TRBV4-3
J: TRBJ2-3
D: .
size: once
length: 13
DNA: TGCGCCAGCAGCCAGGGGAGCACAGATACGCAGTATTTT
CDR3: CASSQGSTDTQYF

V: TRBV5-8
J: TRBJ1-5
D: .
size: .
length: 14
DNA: TGTGCCAGCAGCCGTACAGGGTTTAGTCAGCCCCAGCATTTT
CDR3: CASSRTGFSQPQHF

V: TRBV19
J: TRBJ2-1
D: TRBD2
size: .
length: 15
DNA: TGTGCCAGTAGTATTATAGCGGGCAACGGTAATGAGCAGTTCTTC
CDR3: CASSIIAGNGNEQFF

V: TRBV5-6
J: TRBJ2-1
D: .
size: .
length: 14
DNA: TGTGCCAGCAGCAATACAGGGAGTTGGGTTGAGCAGTTCTTC
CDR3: CASSNTGSWVEQFF

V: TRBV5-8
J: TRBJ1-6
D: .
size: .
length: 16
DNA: TGTGCCAGCACCAAGGGGACTAAAGGAAGGGCTTCACCCCTCCACTTT
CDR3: CASTKGTKGRASPLHF

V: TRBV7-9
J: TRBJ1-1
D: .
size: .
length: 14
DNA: TGTGCCAGCAGCTTGGGAAATATGAACACTGAAGCTTTCTTT
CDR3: CASSLGNMNTEAFF

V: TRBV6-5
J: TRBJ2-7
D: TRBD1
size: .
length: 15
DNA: TGTGCCAGCAGCCAGACGGGACAGGCTTACTACGAGCAGTACTTC
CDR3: CASSQTGQAYYEQYF

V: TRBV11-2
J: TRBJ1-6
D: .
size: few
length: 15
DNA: TGTGCCAGCAGCTCACAACCCCGGCCCAGGTCACCCCTCCACTTT
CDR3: CASSSQPRPRSPLHF

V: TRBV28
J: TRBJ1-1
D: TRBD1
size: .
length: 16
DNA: TGTGCCAGCAGTTTTTTCTCGGGACAGCTGAACACTGAAGCTTTCTTT
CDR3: CASSFFSGQLNTEAFF

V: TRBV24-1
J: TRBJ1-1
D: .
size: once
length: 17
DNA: TGTGCCACCAGCTCAATGGGGGCTGGCGGGCTGAACACTGAAGCTTTCTTT
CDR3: CATSSMGAGGLNTEAFF

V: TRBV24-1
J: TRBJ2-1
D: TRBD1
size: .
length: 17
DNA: TGTGCCACCAGTGAAGAAAAAACAGGGGGCTTTAGTAATGAGCAGTTCTTC
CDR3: CATSEEKTGGFSNEQFF

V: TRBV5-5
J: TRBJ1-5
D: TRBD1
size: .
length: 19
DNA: TGTGCCAGCAGCTTAGACGGGACAGGGGGCTCGGATAGCAATCAGCCCCAGCATTTT
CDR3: CASSLDGTGGSDSNQPQHF

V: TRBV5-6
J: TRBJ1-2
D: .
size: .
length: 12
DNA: TGTGCCAGCAGCTCGGGAGGGAATGGCTACACCTTC
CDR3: CASSSGGNGYTF